The rows below give T cell receptor beta chains drawn from one sample of a study of cytomegalovirus exposure and HLA in healthy donors. The assay was immunoSEQ multiplex PCR, and TCRdb's table has in-frame clones only and misses some. This table holds 200,000 or so clones, roughly four fifths found once. Sequences were obtained from PBMCs. Source of these receptors: a young woman in good health and CMV-seropositive. Both conserved end residues are part of each CDR3. A D gene is named only where the DNA matches it firmly. Not every row has a clone size; where given, it reads once, few, many or a size class.

size,J,V,D,CDR3,DNA
.,TRBJ1-1,TRBV25-1,.,CASRPQGGSNTEAFF,TGTGCCAGCAGGCCACAGGGTGGGTCGAACACTGAAGCTTTCTTT
.,TRBJ1-1,TRBV5-5,.,CASSFLGSGNEAFF,TGTGCCAGCAGCTTTCTTGGGAGCGGGAATGAAGCTTTCTTT
once,TRBJ1-2,TRBV15,TRBD1,CATSSRGLGYNF,TGTGCCACCAGCAGCAGGGGGCTTGGCTACAACTTC
.,TRBJ1-1,TRBV10-3,.,CAIRLREDTEAFF,TGTGCCATCAGACTCAGGGAGGACACTGAAGCTTTCTTT
.,TRBJ1-2,TRBV18,TRBD1,CASSPGDSPNYGYTF,TGTGCCAGCTCACCAGGGGACAGCCCTAACTATGGCTACACCTTC
.,TRBJ2-2,TRBV5-8,.,CASSLDRSINTGELFF,TGTGCCAGCAGCTTGGACAGGTCTATCAACACCGGGGAGCTGTTTTTT
.,TRBJ1-6,TRBV5-1,TRBD1,CASTGTGGNSPLHF,TGCGCCAGCACGGGGACAGGGGGAAATTCACCCCTCCACTTT
.,TRBJ1-6,TRBV4-1,TRBD1,CASSQGQGNSPLHF,TGCGCCAGCAGCCAAGGACAGGGTAATTCACCCCTCCACTTT
.,TRBJ2-3,TRBV15,.,CATSRGIRGTDTQYF,TGTGCCACCAGCAGAGGCATAAGGGGGACAGATACGCAGTATTTT
few,TRBJ2-2,TRBV19,.,CASSRGQNTGELFF,TGTGCCAGTAGCCGGGGACAGAACACCGGGGAGCTGTTTTTT
.,TRBJ1-1,TRBV7-2,.,CASSFDTYRAFF,TGTGCCAGCAGCTTCGACACGTATCGGGCTTTCTTT
.,TRBJ2-2,TRBV27,TRBD2,CASSLSAGGDGELFF,TGTGCCAGCAGTTTATCAGCGGGGGGAGACGGGGAGCTGTTTTTT
.,TRBJ1-4,TRBV28,TRBD1,CASSSPGQNIEKLFF,TGTGCCAGCAGCTCACCGGGACAGAACATTGAAAAACTGTTTTTT
once,TRBJ1-1,TRBV5-1,.,CASSFSGENTEAFF,TGCGCCAGCAGCTTTTCCGGGGAAAACACTGAAGCTTTCTTT
.,TRBJ1-2,TRBV7-6,.,CASSLESRETSYGYTF,TGTGCCAGCAGCTTAGAATCCAGAGAGACAAGCTATGGCTACACCTTC
few,TRBJ1-6,TRBV5-4,TRBD1,CASSLDRADSPLHF,TGTGCCAGCAGCCTAGACAGGGCCGATTCACCCCTCCACTTT
.,TRBJ1-2,TRBV19,TRBD1,CASTRGSSYGYTF,TGTGCCAGTACCAGGGGGAGCAGCTATGGCTACACCTTC
.,TRBJ2-2,TRBV6-1,TRBD1,CASGYRGPDTGELFF,TGTGCCAGCGGCTACAGGGGGCCGGACACCGGGGAGCTGTTTTTT
few,TRBJ2-7,TRBV28,TRBD1,CASTLGGTGRNEQYF,TGTGCCAGCACTTTAGGTGGGACAGGTCGGAACGAGCAGTACTTC
.,TRBJ2-7,TRBV4-3,.,CASSQDIRGSDEQYF,TGCGCCAGCAGCCAAGATATTCGGGGTTCGGACGAGCAGTACTTC
.,TRBJ2-7,TRBV7-2,TRBD2,CASKTSGGYSYEQYF,TGTGCCAGCAAGACTAGCGGGGGTTACTCCTACGAGCAGTACTTC
.,TRBJ1-2,TRBV27,TRBD1,CASSLKGQYSF,TGTGCCAGCAGTTTAAAGGGACAGTACTCCTTC